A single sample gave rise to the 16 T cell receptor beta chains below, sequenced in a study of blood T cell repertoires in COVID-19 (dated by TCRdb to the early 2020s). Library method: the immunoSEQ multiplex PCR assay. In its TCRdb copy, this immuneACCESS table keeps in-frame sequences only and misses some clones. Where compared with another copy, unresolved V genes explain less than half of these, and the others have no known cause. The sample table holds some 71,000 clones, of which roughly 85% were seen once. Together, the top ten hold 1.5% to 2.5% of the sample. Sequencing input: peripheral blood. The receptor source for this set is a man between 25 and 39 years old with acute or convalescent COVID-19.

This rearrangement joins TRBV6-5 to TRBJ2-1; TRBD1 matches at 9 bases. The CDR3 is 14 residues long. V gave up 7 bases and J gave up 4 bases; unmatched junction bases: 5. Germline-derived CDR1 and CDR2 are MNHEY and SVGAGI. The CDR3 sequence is CASTRDRVYNEQFF. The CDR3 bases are TGTGCCAGCACCCGGGACAGGGTGTACAATGAGCAGTTCTTC.

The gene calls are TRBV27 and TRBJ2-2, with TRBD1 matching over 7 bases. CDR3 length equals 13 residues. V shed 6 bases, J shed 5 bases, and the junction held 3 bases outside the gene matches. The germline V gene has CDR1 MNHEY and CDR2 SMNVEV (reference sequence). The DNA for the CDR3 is TGTGCCAGCAGGCCGACAGGGACCGGGGAGCTGTTTTTT. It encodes CASRPTGTGELFF.

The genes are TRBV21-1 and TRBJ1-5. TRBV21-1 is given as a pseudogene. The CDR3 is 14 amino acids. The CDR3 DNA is TGTGCCAGCAGCAAAGGGGAGGGCAATCAGCCCCAGCATTTT. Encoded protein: CASSKGEGNQPQHF.

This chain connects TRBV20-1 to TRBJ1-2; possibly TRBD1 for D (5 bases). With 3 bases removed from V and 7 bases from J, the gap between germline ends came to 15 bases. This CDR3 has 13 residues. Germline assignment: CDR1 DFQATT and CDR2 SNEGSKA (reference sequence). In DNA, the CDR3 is TGCAGTGCTAGTAACAGGTTAATGGGTGGCTACACCTTC. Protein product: CSASNRLMGGYTF.

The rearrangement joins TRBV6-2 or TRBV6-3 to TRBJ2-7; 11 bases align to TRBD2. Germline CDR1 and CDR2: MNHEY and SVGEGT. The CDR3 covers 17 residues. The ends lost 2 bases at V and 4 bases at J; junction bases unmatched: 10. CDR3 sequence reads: CASSYDTGLAESYEQYF. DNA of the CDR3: TGTGCCAGCAGTTACGACACGGGACTAGCGGAATCATACGAGCAGTACTTC.

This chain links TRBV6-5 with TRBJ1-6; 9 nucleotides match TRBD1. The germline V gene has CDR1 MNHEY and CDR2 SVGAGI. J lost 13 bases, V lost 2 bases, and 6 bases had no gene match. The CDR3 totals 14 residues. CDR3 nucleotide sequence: TGTGCCAGCAGTTACCCAACAGGGGGCTCGCCCCTCCACTTT. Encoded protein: CASSYPTGGSPLHF.

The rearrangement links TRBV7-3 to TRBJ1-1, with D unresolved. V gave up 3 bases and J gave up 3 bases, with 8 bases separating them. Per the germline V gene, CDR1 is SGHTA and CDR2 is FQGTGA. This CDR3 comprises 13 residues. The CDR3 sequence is CASSFARDTEAFF. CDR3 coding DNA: TGTGCCAGCAGCTTCGCACGGGACACTGAAGCTTTCTTT.

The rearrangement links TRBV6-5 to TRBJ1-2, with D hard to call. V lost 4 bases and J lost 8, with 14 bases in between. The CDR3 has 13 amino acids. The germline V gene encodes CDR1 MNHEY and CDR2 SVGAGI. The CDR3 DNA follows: TGTGCCAGCAGTTCTCCGCCTCTAGTCGGCTACACCTTC. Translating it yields CASSSPPLVGYTF.

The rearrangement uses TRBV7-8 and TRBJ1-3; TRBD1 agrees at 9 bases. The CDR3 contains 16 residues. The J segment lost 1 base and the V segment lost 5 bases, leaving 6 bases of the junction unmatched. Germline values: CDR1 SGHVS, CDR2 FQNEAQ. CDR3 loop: CASSRDRGNSGNTIYF. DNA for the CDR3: TGTGCCAGCAGCCGAGACAGGGGGAATTCTGGAAACACCATATATTTT.

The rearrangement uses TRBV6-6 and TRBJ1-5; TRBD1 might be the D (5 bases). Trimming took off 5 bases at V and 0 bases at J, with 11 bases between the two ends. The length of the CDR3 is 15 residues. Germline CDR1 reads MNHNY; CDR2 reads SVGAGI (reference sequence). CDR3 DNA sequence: TGTGCCAGCAGTGCGCAGGGAAATAGCAATCAGCCCCAGCATTTT. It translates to CASSAQGNSNQPQHF.

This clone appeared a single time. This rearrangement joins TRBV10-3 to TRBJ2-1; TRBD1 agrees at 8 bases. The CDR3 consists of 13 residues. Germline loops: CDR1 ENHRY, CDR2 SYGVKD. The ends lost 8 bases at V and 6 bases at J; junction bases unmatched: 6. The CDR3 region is CAIGGRGLNEQFF. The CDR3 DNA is TGTGCCATCGGCGGCAGGGGGCTCAATGAGCAGTTCTTC.

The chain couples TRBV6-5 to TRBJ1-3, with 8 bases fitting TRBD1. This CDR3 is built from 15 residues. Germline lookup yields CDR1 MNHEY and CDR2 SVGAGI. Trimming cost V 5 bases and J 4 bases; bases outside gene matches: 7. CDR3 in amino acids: CASSRARGQGNTIYF. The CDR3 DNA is TGTGCCAGCAGTCGGGCCAGGGGGCAGGGAAACACCATATATTTT.

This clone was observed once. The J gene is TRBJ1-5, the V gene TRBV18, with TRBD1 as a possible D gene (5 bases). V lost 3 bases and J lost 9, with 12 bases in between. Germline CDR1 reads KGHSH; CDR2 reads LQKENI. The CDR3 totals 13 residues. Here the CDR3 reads CASSPSRDRPQHF. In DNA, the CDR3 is TGTGCCAGCTCACCGAGTCGAGACAGGCCCCAGCATTTT.

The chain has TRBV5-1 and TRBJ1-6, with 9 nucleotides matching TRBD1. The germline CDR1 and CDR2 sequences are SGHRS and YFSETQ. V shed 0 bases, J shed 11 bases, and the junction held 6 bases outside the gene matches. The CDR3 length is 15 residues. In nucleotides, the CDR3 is TGCGCCAGCAGCTTGGAGGGACAGGGAACGACACCCCTCCACTTT. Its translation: CASSLEGQGTTPLHF.

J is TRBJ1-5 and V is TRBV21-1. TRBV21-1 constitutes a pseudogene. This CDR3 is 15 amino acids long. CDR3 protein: CASIRRGASNQPQHF. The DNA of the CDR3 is TGTGCCAGCATAAGGCGGGGGGCGAGCAATCAGCCCCAGCATTTT.

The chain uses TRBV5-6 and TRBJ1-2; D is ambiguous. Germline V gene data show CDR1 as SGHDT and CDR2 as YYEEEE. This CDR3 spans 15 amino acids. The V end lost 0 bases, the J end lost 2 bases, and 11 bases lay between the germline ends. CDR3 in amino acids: CASSLVYTQNYGYTF. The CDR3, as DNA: TGTGCCAGCAGCTTGGTTTACACCCAGAACTATGGCTACACCTTC.